Following are 27 T cell receptor beta chains from one sample sequenced in a study of shared clonotypes between healthy human individuals. Method: immunoSEQ multiplex PCR; TCRdb's copy keeps in-frame clones and lacks some. Seen here are about 2,200,000 clones, 85% to 95% observed once, and the top ten hold more than 1.5%. Naive CD8 cells lacked CD45RO and underwent positive selection for CCR7, leaving out terminally differentiated effector memory CD45RA+ cells. Sequenced material: naive CD8+ T cells from PBMCs. All receptors come from a man aged 18-30 years in good health. Some clones in this sample may be carry-over from other donors' samples.

The J gene is TRBJ1-5, the V gene TRBV5-5, with 12 bases that match TRBD1. Germline-derived CDR1 and CDR2 are SGHKS and YYEKEE (reference sequence). After removal of 1 base from V and 2 bases from J, the junction contained 4 bases not matched to a gene. The CDR3 is 17 amino acids. The CDR3, as DNA: TGTGCCAGCAGCTTGTGGGACAGGGGGCCGGGCAATCAGCCCCAGCATTTT. This gives the protein CASSLWDRGPGNQPQHF. Full variable domain (missing parts from reference TRBV5-5 and TRBJ1-5): DAGVTQSPTHLIKTRGQQVTLRCSPISGHKSVSWYQQVLGQGPQFIFQYYEKEERGRGNFPDRFSARQFPNYSSELNVNALLLGDSALYLCASSLWDRGPGNQPQHFGDGTRLSIL.

This chain joins TRBV4-3 and TRBJ1-2; TRBD1 might be the D (6 bases). The V and J ends lost 4 bases and 6 bases respectively, with 12 bases between them. The CDR3 loop spans 13 amino acids. Germline lookup yields CDR1 LGHNA and CDR2 YSLEER. In DNA, the CDR3 is TGCGCCAGCAGCCCTGATAGGGGGGATGGCTACACCTTC. It yields the protein CASSPDRGDGYTF.

The genes are TRBV5-1 and TRBJ2-3, with 15 positions matching TRBD2. From germline, CDR1 is SGHRS and CDR2 YFSETQ. This CDR3 has 18 amino acids. With 4 bases clipped from V and 5 bases from J, the junction kept 11 bases outside the gene matches. CDR3 loop: CASSRTGTSGRYKDTQYF. In DNA, the CDR3 is TGCGCCAGCAGCAGAACCGGGACTAGCGGGAGGTATAAAGATACGCAGTATTTT.

The chain joins TRBV9 to TRBJ1-1; D unclear. The CDR3 runs to 13 residues. V gave up 4 bases and J gave up 2 bases, with 9 bases separating them. Germline V gene sequence: CDR1 SGDLS, CDR2 YYNGEE. DNA for the CDR3: TGTGCCAGCAGCTACTGGGAAAACACTGAAGCTTTCTTT. Protein sequence: CASSYWENTEAFF.

The chain uses TRBV11-2 and TRBJ2-7, with 10 bases fitting TRBD2. Germline CDR1 reads SGHAT; CDR2 reads FQNNGV. CDR3 length equals 16 residues. V trimming: 5 bases; J trimming: 5 bases; junction bases outside the gene matches: 12. CDR3 residues: CASSLGWTSGSDEQYF. CDR3 bases: TGTGCCAGCAGCCTAGGTTGGACTAGCGGCTCAGACGAGCAGTACTTC. Together with reference TRBV11-2 and TRBJ2-7, the CDR3 gives the full variable domain: EAGVAQSPRYKIIEKRQSVAFWCNPISGHATLYWYQQILGQGPKLLIQFQNNGVVDDSQLPKDRFSAERLKGVDSTLKIQPAKLEDSAVYLCASSLGWTSGSDEQYFGPGTRLTVT.

The V and J genes are TRBV27 and TRBJ1-5; 7 bases are a match to TRBD1. The CDR3 covers 16 residues. CDR1 is MNHEY, CDR2 SMNVEV, per germline (reference sequence). The ends lost 6 bases at V and 0 bases at J; junction bases unmatched: 8. The chain's CDR3 is CASSRTGEYSNQPQHF. CDR3 sequence (DNA): TGTGCCAGCAGCCGGACAGGAGAATATAGCAATCAGCCCCAGCATTTT.

This chain uses TRBV5-4 with TRBJ2-2; D gene ambiguous. The V end lost 3 bases, the J end lost 2 bases, and 8 bases lay between the germline ends. Germline V gene sequence: CDR1 SGHNT, CDR2 YYREEE (reference sequence). This CDR3 is built from 14 residues. The CDR3 region is CASSSSSNTGELFF. The CDR3 bases are TGTGCCAGCAGCTCCAGTTCAAACACCGGGGAGCTGTTTTTT.

The chain joins TRBV5-6 to TRBJ2-7; D gene unclear. Germline V gives CDR1 SGHDT, CDR2 YYEEEE. There are 13 residues in the CDR3. The ends were cut back, 0 bases at V and 2 bases at J, with 6 bases in the middle. CDR3 nucleotide sequence: TGTGCCAGCAGCTTGGACTCAGCCTACGAGCAGTACTTC. Amino acid sequence: CASSLDSAYEQYF. Full variable domain (rest looked up from reference TRBV5-6 and TRBJ2-7): DAGVTQSPTHLIKTRGQQVTLRCSPKSGHDTVSWYQQALGQGPQFIFQYYEEEERQRGNFPDRFSGHQFPNYSSELNVNALLLGDSALYLCASSLDSAYEQYFGPGTRLTVT.

J is TRBJ2-5 and V is TRBV28; 8 nucleotides line up with TRBD1. CDR1 is MDHEN and CDR2 is SYDVKM in the germline V gene. J gave up 5 bases and V 6 bases, and 5 bases lay outside the gene matches. The CDR3 spans 13 residues. The CDR3 sequence: CASRSRGHETQYF. The CDR3 coding sequence is TGTGCCAGCAGGAGCAGGGGGCATGAGACCCAGTACTTC.

This chain links TRBV19 with TRBJ1-1; no clear D. The V gene lost 8 bases and the J gene lost 4 bases, with 8 bases spanning the gap. This CDR3 spans 11 amino acids. Germline CDR1 reads LNHDA; CDR2 reads SQIVND (reference sequence). CDR3 amino acids: CASLGFTEAFF. The CDR3 nucleotides read TGTGCCAGTCTCGGTTTCACTGAAGCTTTCTTT.

The rearrangement links TRBV7-9 to TRBJ2-7; possible D gene TRBD1, 6 bases. Per the germline V gene, CDR1 is SEHNR and CDR2 is FQNEAQ (reference sequence). The CDR3 is made up of 16 amino acids. With 1 base removed from V and 2 bases from J, the gap between germline ends came to 15 bases. CDR3 nucleotides: TGTGCCAGCAGCTTAGTAGGACAGCTGGCGACCTACGAGCAGTACTTC. It specifies CASSLVGQLATYEQYF.

The chain employs TRBV7-9 and TRBJ2-7, with 9 bases that match TRBD2. Per germline, CDR1 SEHNR and CDR2 FQNEAQ (reference sequence). V was pared by 1 base and J by 6 bases, with 10 bases of the junction left unmatched. The CDR3 length is 16 residues. The CDR3 DNA reads TGTGCCAGCAGCTTAGTTTGGCGGGAGGGCCTTTCCGAGCAGTACTTC. Amino acids: CASSLVWREGLSEQYF.

Details on this clone: This sample includes further DNA sequences coding for the same CDR3. The gene calls are TRBV5-1 and TRBJ2-7; D is unresolved. V dropped 0 bases and J dropped 3 bases, with 7 bases sitting between them. The CDR3 covers 13 residues. The germline gives CDR1 SGHRS, CDR2 YFSETQ. CDR3 sequence: CASSLVTDYEQYF. CDR3 sequence (DNA): TGCGCCAGCAGCTTGGTCACTGACTACGAGCAGTACTTC.

The rearrangement links TRBV5-1 to TRBJ2-7; TRBD2 might be the D (6 bases). The V end lost 1 base, the J end lost 7 bases, and 12 bases lay between the germline ends. The CDR3 is 13 amino acids. From germline, CDR1 is SGHRS and CDR2 YFSETQ. CDR3 DNA: TGCGCCAGCAGCTTGAGCCGGGCGGGGGAGCAGTACTTC. This codes for CASSLSRAGEQYF.

The gene calls are TRBV9 and TRBJ2-7, with 8 positions matching TRBD2. With 3 bases clipped from V and 4 bases from J, the junction kept 9 bases outside the gene matches. The CDR3 runs to 15 residues. In germline, CDR1 is SGDLS, CDR2 YYNGEE. The CDR3, as DNA: TGTGCCAGCAGCGCGTCGGGACTAGAGGGGTACGAGCAGTACTTC. Translating gives CASSASGLEGYEQYF.

This chain connects TRBV6-5 to TRBJ1-2; D is perhaps TRBD1 (5 bases). The CDR3 runs 14 residues. V was pared by 6 bases and J by 8 bases, with 19 bases between. Germline-derived CDR1 and CDR2 are MNHEY and SVGAGI. For the CDR3, the DNA is TGTGCCAGCAGAGACCGGGACCCAAGACGGGGCTACACCTTC. It is translated as CASRDRDPRRGYTF.

The rearrangement links TRBV19 to TRBJ2-1, with D possibly TRBD1 on 6 matching bases. V was shortened by 5 bases and J by 13 bases, with 27 bases between the two germline ends. Per the germline V gene, CDR1 is LNHDA and CDR2 is SQIVND (reference sequence). The CDR3 loop spans 16 amino acids. The CDR3 sequence: CASSSRTGFVDEVQFF. The CDR3 DNA reads TGTGCCAGTAGTTCCCGTACAGGGTTTGTCGACGAGGTACAGTTCTTC.

This rearrangement joins TRBV30 to TRBJ2-3, with 7 bases lining up with TRBD1. CDR3 length equals 14 residues. V shed 4 bases and J 4 bases; nucleotides not matched to a gene: 8. CDR1 and CDR2 (germline): GTSNPN, SVGIG (reference sequence). For the CDR3, the DNA is TGTGCCTGGACGACAGGGTTTAGCGCAGATACGCAGTATTTT. Protein sequence: CAWTTGFSADTQYF.

This rearrangement joins TRBV6-5 to TRBJ1-1; D call uncertain. CDR3 length equals 13 residues. V gave up 2 bases and J gave up 5 bases, with 9 bases separating them. Germline V gene lookup returns CDR1 MNHEY and CDR2 SVGAGI. This CDR3 is CASSYAEGTEAFF. The DNA of the CDR3 is TGTGCCAGCAGTTACGCGGAAGGGACTGAAGCTTTCTTT.

The rearrangement joins TRBV27 to TRBJ2-3, with TRBD2 matching 11 bases. Per germline, CDR1 MNHEY and CDR2 SMNVEV (reference sequence). CDR3 length: 16 amino acids. After removal of 4 bases from V and 4 bases from J, the junction contained 7 bases not matched to a gene. The CDR3 nucleotides are TGTGCCAGCAGTTACCTCCTAGCGGGAGGTTCAGATACGCAGTATTTT. It yields the protein CASSYLLAGGSDTQYF.

The genes are TRBV7-8 and TRBJ2-7, with D possibly matching TRBD1 (6 bases). The CDR3 has 15 amino acids. V lost 6 bases, J lost 3 bases, and 18 bases lay in between. Germline V gives CDR1 SGHVS, CDR2 FQNEAQ. Here the CDR3 reads CASRGEGQGFYEQYF. The CDR3 nucleotides read TGTGCCAGCAGGGGTGAGGGGCAGGGGTTCTACGAGCAGTACTTC.

The chain couples TRBV7-2 to TRBJ2-3; 8 bases line up with TRBD2. J lost 6 bases, V lost 4 bases, and 12 bases had no gene match. The CDR3 length is 16 residues. In germline, CDR1 is SGHTA, CDR2 FQGNSA. The CDR3 DNA follows: TGTGCCAGCAGCTCTCTCAGGACTAGCCTCAGGGATACGCAGTATTTT. The encoded protein is CASSSLRTSLRDTQYF.

Regarding this clone: In the same sample, other DNA sequences code for this CDR3. This sequence joins TRBV27 and TRBJ1-1, with TRBD1 as a possible D gene (5 bases). The germline V and J ends were trimmed by 2 bases and 3 bases, with 7 bases remaining between them. The CDR3 is 13 amino acids. In germline, CDR1 is MNHEY, CDR2 SMNVEV (reference sequence). This CDR3 is CASSLVRDTEAFF. The CDR3 DNA sequence: TGTGCCAGCAGTTTAGTCAGGGACACTGAAGCTTTCTTT.

This chain connects TRBV2 to TRBJ1-2, with 7 bases that match TRBD1. The CDR3 covers 14 residues. Germline CDR1 and CDR2: SNHLY and FYNNEI. V was pared by 6 bases and J by 7 bases, with 11 bases of the junction left unmatched. CDR3: CASRSRGVRGGYTF. CDR3 DNA: TGTGCCAGCAGAAGCAGGGGGGTCCGGGGTGGCTACACCTTC.

The chain employs TRBV29-1 and TRBJ1-1, with 9 bases lining up with TRBD1. Trimming cost V 6 bases and J 4 bases; bases outside gene matches: 9. The CDR3 has 14 amino acids. Germline V CDR1 and CDR2: SQVTM, ANQGSEA. CDR3: CSVAPPDRGTEAFF. DNA for the CDR3: TGCAGCGTCGCACCCCCGGACAGGGGCACTGAAGCTTTCTTT.

The genes are TRBV5-6 and TRBJ2-2; D may be TRBD2 (6 bases). The CDR3 is 17 residues long. Germline lookup yields CDR1 SGHDT and CDR2 YYEEEE. V dropped 4 bases and J dropped 4 bases, with 20 bases sitting between them. The CDR3 sequence: CASSGPGDFTFTGELFF. As DNA, the CDR3 is TGTGCCAGCAGCGGACCTGGGGACTTCACATTCACCGGGGAGCTGTTTTTT.

The V gene is TRBV9, the J gene TRBJ2-3, with D tentatively TRBD1 (6 bases). Germline V gene data show CDR1 as SGDLS and CDR2 as YYNGEE. Trimming shortened V by 2 bases and J by 0 bases, and 13 bases separated the two germline ends. This CDR3 contains 16 residues. DNA of the CDR3: TGTGCCAGCAGCGTTACAGGGCTCCCTAGCACAGATACGCAGTATTTT. Its protein product is CASSVTGLPSTDTQYF.